The TCR beta chain described here comes from a study of beta chain features in type 1 diabetes. After removal of 3 bases from V and 6 bases from J, the junction contained 4 bases not matched to a gene. The germline CDR1 and CDR2 sequences are MDHEN and SYDVKM. This CDR3 spans 15 amino acids. This clone was detected a few times. Its antigen remains unknown. Study-wide findings and caveats: For TCRB rearrangement, an influence of HLA type remained unresolved here. There was a moderate but significant shortening of TCRB CDR3s in all four CD4+ subsets of Type 1 diabetes patients. Naive, central memory and Treg TCRB repertoires appeared more alike in patients than in healthy donors.

The authors reverse transcribed all of the isolated RNA, so sequencing captured expressed TCRB transcripts. Sequencing used immunoSEQ multiplex PCR; TCRdb keeps in-frame clones, though not all of them. The sample yields nearly 350,000 clones, around 7.6% seen once. The sequenced sample was central memory CD4+ T cells from blood. This sequence joins TRBV28 and TRBJ2-1, with 11 nucleotides matching TRBD2. The TCR sequence derives from a woman aged 18-29 years in good health. CDR3 DNA sequence: TGTGCCAGCAGTTTTCGCCTAGCGGGAGGCAATGAGCAGTTCTTC. Amino acids: CASSFRLAGGNEQFF.